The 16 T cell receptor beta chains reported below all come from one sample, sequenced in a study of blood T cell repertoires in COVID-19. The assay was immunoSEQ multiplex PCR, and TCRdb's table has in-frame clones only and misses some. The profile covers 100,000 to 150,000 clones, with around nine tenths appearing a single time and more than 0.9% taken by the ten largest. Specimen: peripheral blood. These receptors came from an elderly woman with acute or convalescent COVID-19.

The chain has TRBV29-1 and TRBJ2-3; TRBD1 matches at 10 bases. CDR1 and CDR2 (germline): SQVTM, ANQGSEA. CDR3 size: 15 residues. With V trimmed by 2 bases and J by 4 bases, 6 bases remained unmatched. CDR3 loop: CSVEPGQGNPDTQYF. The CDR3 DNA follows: TGCAGCGTTGAACCGGGACAGGGGAACCCAGATACGCAGTATTTT.

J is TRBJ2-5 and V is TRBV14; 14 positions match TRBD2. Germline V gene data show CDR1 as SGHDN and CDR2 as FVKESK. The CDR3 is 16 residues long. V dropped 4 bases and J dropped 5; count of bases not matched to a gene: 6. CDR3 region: CASSPQTSGGAETQYF. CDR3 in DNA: TGTGCCAGCAGCCCGCAGACTAGCGGGGGGGCGGAGACCCAGTACTTC.

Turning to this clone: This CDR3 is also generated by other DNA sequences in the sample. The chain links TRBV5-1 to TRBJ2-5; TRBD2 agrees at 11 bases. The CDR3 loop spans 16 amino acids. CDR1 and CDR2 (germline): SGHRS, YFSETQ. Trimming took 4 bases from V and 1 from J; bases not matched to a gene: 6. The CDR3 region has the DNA TGCGCCAGCAGCCTATCCCTAGCGGGGGGCCAAGAGACCCAGTACTTC. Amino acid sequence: CASSLSLAGGQETQYF.

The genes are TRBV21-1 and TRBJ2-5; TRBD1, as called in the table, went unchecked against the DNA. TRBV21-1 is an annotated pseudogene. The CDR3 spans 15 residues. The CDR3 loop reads CASSKVARGQETQYF. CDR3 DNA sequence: TGTGCCAGCAGCAAAGTAGCCAGGGGACAAGAGACCCAGTACTTC.

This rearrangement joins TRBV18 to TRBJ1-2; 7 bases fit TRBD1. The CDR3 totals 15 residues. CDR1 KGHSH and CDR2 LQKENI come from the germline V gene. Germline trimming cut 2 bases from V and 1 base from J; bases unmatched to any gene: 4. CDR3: CASSPLQGGNYGYTF. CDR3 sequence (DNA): TGTGCCAGCTCACCATTGCAGGGGGGTAACTATGGCTACACCTTC.

The CDR3 region is CASSLIGHPGELFF. DNA for the CDR3: TGTGCCAGCAGCTTAATAGGACACCCCGGGGAGCTGTTTTTT. The rearrangement links TRBV7-3 to TRBJ2-2; D might be TRBD1 (5 bases). V was clipped by 1 base and J by 6 bases, with 9 bases between them. This CDR3 has 14 residues. Germline CDR1 SGHTA, CDR2 FQGTGA.

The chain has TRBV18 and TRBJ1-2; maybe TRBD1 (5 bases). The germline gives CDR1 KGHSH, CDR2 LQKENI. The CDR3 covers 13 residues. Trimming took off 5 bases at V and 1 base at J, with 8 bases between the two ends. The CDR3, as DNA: TGTGCCAGCTCAGAAGACAGTAACTATGGCTACACCTTC. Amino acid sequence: CASSEDSNYGYTF.

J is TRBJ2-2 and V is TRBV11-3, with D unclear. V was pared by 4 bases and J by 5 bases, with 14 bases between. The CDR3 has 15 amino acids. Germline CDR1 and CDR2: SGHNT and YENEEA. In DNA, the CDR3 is TGTGCCAGCAGCTCCCTGTCCACAGAAACCGGGGAGCTGTTTTTT. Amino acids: CASSSLSTETGELFF.

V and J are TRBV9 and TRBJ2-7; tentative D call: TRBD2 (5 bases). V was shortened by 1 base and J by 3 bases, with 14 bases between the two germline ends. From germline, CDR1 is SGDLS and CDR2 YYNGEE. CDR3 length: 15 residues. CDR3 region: CASSVTGLPIYEQYF. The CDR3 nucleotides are TGTGCCAGCAGCGTAACTGGACTCCCCATCTACGAGCAGTACTTC.

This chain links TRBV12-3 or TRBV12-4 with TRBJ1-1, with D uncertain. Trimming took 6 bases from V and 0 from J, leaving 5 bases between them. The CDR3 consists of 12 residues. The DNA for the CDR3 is TGTGCCAGCAGAGGAGTGAACACTGAAGCTTTCTTT. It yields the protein CASRGVNTEAFF.

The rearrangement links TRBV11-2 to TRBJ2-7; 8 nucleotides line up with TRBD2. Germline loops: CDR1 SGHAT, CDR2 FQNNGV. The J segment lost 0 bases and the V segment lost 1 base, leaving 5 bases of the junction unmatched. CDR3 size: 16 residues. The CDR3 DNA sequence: TGTGCCAGCAGCTTAGGGTCGGGGGGGATCTCCTACGAGCAGTACTTC. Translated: CASSLGSGGISYEQYF.

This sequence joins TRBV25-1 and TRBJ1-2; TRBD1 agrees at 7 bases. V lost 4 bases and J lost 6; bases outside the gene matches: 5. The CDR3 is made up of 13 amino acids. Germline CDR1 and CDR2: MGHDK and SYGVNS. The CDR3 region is CASSAYRGNGYTF. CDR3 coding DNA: TGTGCCAGCAGTGCCTACAGGGGTAATGGCTACACCTTC.

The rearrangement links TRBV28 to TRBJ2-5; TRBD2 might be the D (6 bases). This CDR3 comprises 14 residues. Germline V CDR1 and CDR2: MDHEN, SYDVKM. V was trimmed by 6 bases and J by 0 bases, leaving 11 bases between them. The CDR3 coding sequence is TGTGCCAGCAGCCCGGGAGTGTACCAAGAGACCCAGTACTTC. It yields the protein CASSPGVYQETQYF.

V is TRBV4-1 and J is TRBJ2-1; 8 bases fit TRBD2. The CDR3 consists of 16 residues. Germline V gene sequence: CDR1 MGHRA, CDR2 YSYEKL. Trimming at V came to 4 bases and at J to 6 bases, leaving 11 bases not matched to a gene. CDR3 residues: CASSRTRGGSSNEQFF. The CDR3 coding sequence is TGCGCCAGCAGCCGCACCCGGGGGGGTAGCTCCAATGAGCAGTTCTTC.

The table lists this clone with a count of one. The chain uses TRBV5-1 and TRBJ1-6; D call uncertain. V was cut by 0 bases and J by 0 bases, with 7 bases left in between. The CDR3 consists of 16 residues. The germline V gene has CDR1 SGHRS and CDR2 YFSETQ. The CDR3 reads CASSLEQSSYNSPLHF. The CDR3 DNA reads TGCGCCAGCAGCTTGGAACAGAGCTCCTATAATTCACCCCTCCACTTT. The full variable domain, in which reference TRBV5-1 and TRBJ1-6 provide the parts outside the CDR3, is KAGVTQTPRYLIKTRGQQVTLSCSPISGHRSVSWYQQTPGQGLQFLFEYFSETQRNKGNFPGRFSGRQFSNSRSEMNVSTLELGDSALYLCASSLEQSSYNSPLHFGNGTRLTVT.

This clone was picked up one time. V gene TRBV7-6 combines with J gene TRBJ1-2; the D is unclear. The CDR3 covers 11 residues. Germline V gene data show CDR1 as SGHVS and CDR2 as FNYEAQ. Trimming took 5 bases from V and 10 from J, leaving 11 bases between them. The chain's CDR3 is CASSPQDFYTF. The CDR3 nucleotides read TGTGCCAGCAGCCCTCAGGATTTCTACACCTTC.